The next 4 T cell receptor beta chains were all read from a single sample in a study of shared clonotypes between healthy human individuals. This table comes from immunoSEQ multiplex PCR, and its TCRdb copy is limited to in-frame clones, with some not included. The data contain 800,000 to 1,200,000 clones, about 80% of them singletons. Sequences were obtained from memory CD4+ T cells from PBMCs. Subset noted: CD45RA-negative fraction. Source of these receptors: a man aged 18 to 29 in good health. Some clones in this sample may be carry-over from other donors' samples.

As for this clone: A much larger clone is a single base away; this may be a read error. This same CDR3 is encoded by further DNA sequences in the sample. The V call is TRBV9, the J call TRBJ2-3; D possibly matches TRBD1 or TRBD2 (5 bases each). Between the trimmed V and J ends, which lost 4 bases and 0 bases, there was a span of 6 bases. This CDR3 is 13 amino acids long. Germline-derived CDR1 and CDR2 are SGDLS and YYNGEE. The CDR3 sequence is CASSWDSTDTQYF. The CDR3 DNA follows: TGTGCCAGCAGCTGGGACAGCACAGATACGCAGTATTTT.

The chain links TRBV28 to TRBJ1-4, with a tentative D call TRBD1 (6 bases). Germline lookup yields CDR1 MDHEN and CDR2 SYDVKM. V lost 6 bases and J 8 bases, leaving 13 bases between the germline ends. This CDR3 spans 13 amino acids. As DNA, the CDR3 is TGTGCCAGCAGATCGGGGGGCGCAGAAAAACTGTTTTTT. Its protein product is CASRSGGAEKLFF.

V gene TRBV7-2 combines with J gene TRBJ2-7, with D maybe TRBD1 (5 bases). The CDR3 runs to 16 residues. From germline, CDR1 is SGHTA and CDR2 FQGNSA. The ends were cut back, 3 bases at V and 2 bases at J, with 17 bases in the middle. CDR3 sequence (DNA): TGTGCCAGCAGCTTTTTGCGATCGTCAGGGACCTACGAGCAGTACTTC. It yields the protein CASSFLRSSGTYEQYF.

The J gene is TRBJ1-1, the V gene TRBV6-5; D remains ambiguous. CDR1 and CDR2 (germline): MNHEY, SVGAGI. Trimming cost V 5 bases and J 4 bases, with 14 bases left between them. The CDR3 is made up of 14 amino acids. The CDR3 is CASSLIGLTTEAFF. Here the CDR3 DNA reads TGTGCCAGCAGTCTAATCGGACTGACCACTGAAGCTTTCTTT.